This note documents a single TCR beta chain sequence. The target of this receptor is not known. Within one base of it there is no much larger clone, and no base qualities were kept. Each donor gave one peripheral blood draw, averaging around 120 mL, which was collected into heparinised tubes. A BD FACSAria II was used to sort naive, central memory, regulatory and stem cell-like memory CD4+ T cells with a panel that included CD45RO, CCR7, CD25, CD127, CD95 and CD27. All sorted populations exceeded 98% purity. PBMCs were isolated immediately by Lymphoprep density gradient centrifugation and stained directly without culture. So that batch effects would be minimized, each experiment stained and sorted samples in pairs, pairing one healthy donor with one patient. The entire amount of isolated RNA was reverse transcribed using the High Capacity cDNA Reverse Transcription Kit, so the sequenced TCRB transcripts were expressed ones. Deep immunoSEQ sequencing was applied to naive, central memory and regulatory T cell samples, giving an average of roughly 3.5 million total reads per sample. After sorted cells were lysed in RLT buffer, RNA was extracted with DNase-treated RNeasy Micro or Mini kits, with the choice depending on cell number. To prevent cross-contamination, each cell subset was processed individually, whereas patient and healthy donor samples were processed jointly. The immunoSEQ multiplex PCR was used to amplify TCRB sequences from cDNA, yielding 87-bp fragments that span the CDR3 region. Sequencing of the amplicons was performed on the Illumina HiSeq platform. The paper's processing steps were these. Synthetic template baselines were used to correct PCR bias computationally, reads within Hamming distance 2 were collapsed together, and singletons that could not be merged were discarded. By aligning reads against IMGT, V, D and J genes, CDR3 length, and insertions or deletions at six rearrangement sites were assigned. Within each subset, clonotype counts were normalized to sorted cell number, after which true diversity and Gini coefficients were computed with the tcR R package. The overlap coefficient, calculated on TCRB nucleotide sequences, was used to quantify repertoire sharing. This is the immuneACCESS table as TCRdb keeps it, with only in-frame sequences that have V and J called. A part of the clones is gone; compared with another copy, unresolved V genes explain less than half, and the rest is unexplained. V, J and clone size derive from that table, while D and trimming were established from the DNA sequence. The sample yields some 9,800 clones; around three quarters were counted once. The top ten clonotypes cover more than 1.3% of the sample.

This specimen comes from a study of beta chain features in type 1 diabetes (dated by TCRdb to 2017 to 2018). A note on the overall study: Mean age, gender distribution, total cell number and subset yield were not different between patients and healthy donors. A total of roughly 98,000,000 sorted cells were examined across all samples, and RNA yield correlated strongly with the number of cells per subset. The study compared TCRB repertoires of sorted circulating CD4+ T cell subsets between recently diagnosed type 1 diabetes patients and matched healthy donors. Naive and central memory subsets were obtained from all 28 donors, but regulatory and stem cell-like memory subsets were isolated from only 8 patients and 8 healthy donors. The paper's findings and limits, for the study overall: HLA sub-analyses involved small numbers of individuals, so any influence of HLA type on TCRB rearrangement remained unresolved. Fewer insertions and more nucleotide deletions at VDJ recombination sites were observed in patients with type 1 diabetes, implying thymic rearrangement abnormalities. PCR might favor shorter templates, but patient and control samples were amplified and corrected together, so any skew would affect both groups equally. Naive, central memory and regulatory TCRB repertoires appeared more similar among patients than among healthy donors. Sequencing cDNA rather than genomic DNA could over-represent highly expressing activated cells, although activation and CD3 levels did not differ between groups. A moderate but significant shortening of TCRB CDR3 length was observed in type 1 diabetes patients in all four CD4+ subsets.

This receptor was obtained from a woman younger than 30 in good health. The material sequenced was Tregs from blood. The cell subset or site label here, explained by the study, means: regulatory CD4+ T cells.

CDR3 loop: CASSYAGQGLEYGYTF. The bases are TGTGCCAGCAGTTACGCTGGACAGGGGCTAGAGTATGGCTACACCTTC. This sequence uses TRBV6-5 and TRBJ1-2; the junction holds 9 bases that match TRBD1. Counted from cysteine to phenylalanine, this CDR3 has 16 amino acids. Only CDR3 DNA remains: 48 bases, in frame from the first base. CDR1 and CDR2 are drawn from the germline V gene: MNHEY, SVGAGI. The germline V end is reduced by 2 bases and the J end by 5 bases; junction bases left unmatched: 9.